These T cell receptor beta chains were read from a single sample in a study of blood T cells in healthy people across ages. TCRdb itself ran the 5' RACE reads through MiXCR, one entry per CDR3 protein. The profile shows 1.2 million to 1.5 million distinct CDR3 sequences, about 43% of them singletons. Specimen: blood. Receptor source: a woman aged 18-29 years in good health. CDR3s include the opening cysteine and the closing phenylalanine or tryptophan. The D gene is left open where the match is weak. Clone size is shown for a subset of rows, as once, few, many or a class of expanded clone.

>NA|TRBV5-1|NA|TRBJ2-7
TGCGCCAGCACCCCCCTGCGTCAGGCGGACGAGCAGTACTTC
CASTPLRQADEQYF
>NA|TRBV6-5|NA|TRBJ2-7
TGTGCCAGCAGTTACGCGACGGGGGATTACGAGCAGTACTTC
CASSYATGDYEQYF
>NA|TRBV2|NA|TRBJ2-1
TGTGCCAGCAGTGAACGAGAGGGTAACAATGAGCAGTTCTTC
CASSEREGNNEQFF
>few|TRBV12-3/TRBV12-4|TRBD2|TRBJ2-1
TGTGCCAGCAGTTTCCACCCGGGGGGACTAGCGGCCAATGAGCAGTTCTTC
CASSFHPGGLAANEQFF
>NA|TRBV3-1|TRBD1|TRBJ2-4
TGTGCCAGCAGCCGTCCCGGGACAGGGATAGGGGCCAAAAACATTCAGTACTTC
CASSRPGTGIGAKNIQYF
>NA|TRBV10-3|TRBD1|TRBJ1-1
TGTGCCATCAACAGACAGGGAGGTTCCTTGAACACTGAAGCTTTCTTT
CAINRQGGSLNTEAFF
>NA|TRBV9|NA|TRBJ2-7
TGTGCCAGCAGCGTAGAAAGTGCGGGATACGAGCAGTACTTC
CASSVESAGYEQYF
>many|TRBV5-1|NA|TRBJ2-7
TGCGCCAGCAGTCGAGCATCATCCTACGAGCAGTACTTC
CASSRASSYEQYF
>NA|TRBV2|TRBD1|TRBJ1-5
TGTGCCAGCAGTGCACAGGGGGCTCCTAGTTGGGCCCAGCATTTT
CASSAQGAPSWAQHF
>many|TRBV10-3|NA|TRBJ2-1
TGTGCCATCCTAATAGCGGAGATCAATGAGCAGTTCTTC
CAILIAEINEQFF
>NA|TRBV20-1|NA|TRBJ1-2
TGCAGTGCCCCATCCGGGGGAAGGGGCTACACCTTC
CSAPSGGRGYTF
>NA|TRBV12-3/TRBV12-4|NA|TRBJ2-5
TGTGCCAGCAAGAGCGAGAACCAAGAGACCCAGTACTTC
CASKSENQETQYF
>NA|TRBV12-3/TRBV12-4|TRBD1|TRBJ2-1
TGTGCCAGCACTCCGACAGGGAATGAGCAGTTCTTC
CASTPTGNEQFF
>few|TRBV6-5|NA|TRBJ1-2
TGTGCCAGCAGTAGACAAGGGTCGGGACGTGGCTACACCTTC
CASSRQGSGRGYTF